Presented here are 6 T cell receptor beta chains from one specimen sequenced in a study of CD8 T cells in Susac syndrome. RNA in amounts of about 0.5 to 1 ug was reverse transcribed with random hexamers. Via MiXCR, TCRdb re-called the immunoSEQ multiplex PCR reads, giving one row per CDR3 protein. The data hold 150,000 to 200,000 distinct CDR3 sequences, with 93% observed a single time. The sequenced sample consisted of CD4+ T cells from PBMCs. These receptors came from a human donor in good health.

The CDR3 region is CASSQEGSLSYEQYF. In DNA, the CDR3 is TGTGCCAGCAGCCAGGAGGGATCCCTCTCCTACGAGCAGTACTTC. The V and J genes are TRBV2 and TRBJ2-7; the D gene is possibly TRBD2 (6 bases). CDR3 length equals 15 residues. V was trimmed by 6 bases and J by 0 bases, leaving 15 bases between them. Per germline, CDR1 SNHLY and CDR2 FYNNEI.

The V call is TRBV3-1, the J call TRBJ2-3, with D unclear. V was trimmed by 0 bases and J by 2 bases, leaving 12 bases between them. CDR3 length equals 16 residues. CDR1 is LGHDT and CDR2 is YNNKEL in the germline V gene (reference sequence). The CDR3 DNA follows: TGTGCCAGCAGCCAAGATTATGGTAGTACCACAGATACGCAGTATTTT. Translation gives CASSQDYGSTTDTQYF.

This clonotype was detected once. V usage is TRBV20-1 and J usage is TRBJ2-2, with TRBD2 matching 11 bases. Germline CDR1 reads DFQATT; CDR2 reads SNEGSKA (reference sequence). The CDR3 sequence is 14 residues long. J lost 7 bases, V lost 6 bases, and 7 bases had no gene match. CDR3 sequence (DNA): TGCAGTGCGTTAGCGGGGGGGTCGCACGGGGAGCTGTTTTTT. As protein: CSALAGGSHGELFF.

The table lists this clonotype with a count of one. The chain is built from TRBV20-1 and TRBJ2-7, with D tentatively TRBD2 (5 bases). The CDR3 contains 14 residues. Germline assignment: CDR1 DFQATT and CDR2 SNEGSKA (reference sequence). Trimming took off 5 bases at V and 5 bases at J, with 19 bases between the two ends. CDR3 nucleotide sequence: TGCAGTGCTGAAGGGCCGGGGTCCTTTAACGAGCAGTACTTC. This codes for CSAEGPGSFNEQYF.

This chain uses TRBV5-1 with TRBJ2-1; D unclear. This CDR3 contains 13 residues. Looked up from germline, CDR1 is SGHRS and CDR2 is YFSETQ. The V gene lost 1 base and the J gene lost 7 bases, with 9 bases spanning the gap. The CDR3 DNA is TGCGCCAGCAGCTTGCCGGATTGGAATGAGCAGTTCTTC. The encoded protein is CASSLPDWNEQFF. Variable domain in full (rest from reference TRBV5-1 and TRBJ2-1): KAGVTQTPRYLIKTRGQQVTLSCSPISGHRSVSWYQQTPGQGLQFLFEYFSETQRNKGNFPGRFSGRQFSNSRSEMNVSTLELGDSALYLCASSLPDWNEQFFGPGTRLTVL.

This sequence joins TRBV6-6 and TRBJ1-5; D is uncertain. This CDR3 has 13 residues. Germline-derived CDR1 and CDR2 are MNHNY and SVGAGI (reference sequence). The V and J ends lost 2 bases and 6 bases respectively, with 8 bases between them. CDR3 amino acids: CASSYRLSQPQHF. CDR3 bases: TGTGCCAGCAGTTACAGGTTGAGTCAGCCCCAGCATTTT.